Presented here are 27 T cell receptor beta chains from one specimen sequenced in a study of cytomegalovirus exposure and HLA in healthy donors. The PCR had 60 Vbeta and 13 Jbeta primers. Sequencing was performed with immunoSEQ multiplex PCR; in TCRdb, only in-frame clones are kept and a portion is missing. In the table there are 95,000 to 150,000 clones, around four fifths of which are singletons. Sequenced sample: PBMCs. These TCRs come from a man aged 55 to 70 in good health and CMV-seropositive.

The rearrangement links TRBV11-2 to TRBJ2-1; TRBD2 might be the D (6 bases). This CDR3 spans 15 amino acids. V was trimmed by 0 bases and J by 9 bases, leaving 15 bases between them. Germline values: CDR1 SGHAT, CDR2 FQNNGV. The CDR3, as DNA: TGTGCCAGCAGCTTAGATCGTGGAGGAGCGGGTGAGCAGTTCTTC. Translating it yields CASSLDRGGAGEQFF.

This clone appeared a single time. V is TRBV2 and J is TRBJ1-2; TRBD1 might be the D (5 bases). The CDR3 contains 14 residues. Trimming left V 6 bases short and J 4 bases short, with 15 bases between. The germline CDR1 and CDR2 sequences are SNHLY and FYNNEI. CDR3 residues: CASRSSRGGYGYTF. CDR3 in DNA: TGTGCCAGCAGATCATCCCGCGGGGGCTATGGCTACACCTTC. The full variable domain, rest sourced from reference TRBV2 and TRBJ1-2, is EPEVTQTPSHQVTQMGQEVILRCVPISNHLYFYWYRQILGQKVEFLVSFYNNEISEKSEIFDDQFSVERPDGSNFTLKIRSTKLEDSAMYFCASRSSRGGYGYTFGSGTRLTVV.

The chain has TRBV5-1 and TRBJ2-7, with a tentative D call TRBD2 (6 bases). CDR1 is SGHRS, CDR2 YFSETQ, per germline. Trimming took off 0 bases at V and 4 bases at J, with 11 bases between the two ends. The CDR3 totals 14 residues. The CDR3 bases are TGCGCCAGCAGCTTGGGCGGGGATCGGTACGAGCAGTACTTC. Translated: CASSLGGDRYEQYF.

The CDR3: CASSVVFGAGGNYGYTF. In DNA form, the CDR3 reads TGTGCCAGCAGCGTAGTATTTGGGGCAGGGGGCAACTATGGCTACACCTTC. The chain links TRBV9 to TRBJ1-2; 8 positions match TRBD1. Germline V gene sequence: CDR1 SGDLS, CDR2 YYNGEE. This CDR3 has 17 amino acids. The V and J ends lost 0 bases and 2 bases, in that order; junction bases with no gene match: 9.

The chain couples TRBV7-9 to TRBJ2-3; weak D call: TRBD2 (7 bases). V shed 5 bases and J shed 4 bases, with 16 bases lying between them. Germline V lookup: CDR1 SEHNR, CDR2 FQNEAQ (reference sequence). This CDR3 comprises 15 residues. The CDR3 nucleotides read TGTGCCAGCAGCCATTCCGGGGGGCAGTCAGATACGCAGTATTTT. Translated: CASSHSGGQSDTQYF.

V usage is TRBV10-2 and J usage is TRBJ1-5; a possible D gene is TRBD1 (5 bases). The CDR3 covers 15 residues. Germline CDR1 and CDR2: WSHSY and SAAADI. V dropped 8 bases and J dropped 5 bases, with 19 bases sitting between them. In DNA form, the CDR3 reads TGCGCCAGCCAAAATGGACAATTTGGCTATCAGCCCCAGCATTTT. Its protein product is CASQNGQFGYQPQHF.

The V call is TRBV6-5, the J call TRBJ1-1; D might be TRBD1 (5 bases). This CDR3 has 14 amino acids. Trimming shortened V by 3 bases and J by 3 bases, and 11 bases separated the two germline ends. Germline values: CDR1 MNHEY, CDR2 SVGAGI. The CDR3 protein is CASSYGAGDTEAFF. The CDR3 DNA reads TGTGCCAGCAGTTATGGGGCGGGGGACACTGAAGCTTTCTTT.

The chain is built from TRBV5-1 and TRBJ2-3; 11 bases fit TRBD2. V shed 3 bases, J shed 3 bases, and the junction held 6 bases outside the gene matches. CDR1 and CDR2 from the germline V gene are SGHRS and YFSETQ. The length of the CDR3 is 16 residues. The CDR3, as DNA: TGCGCCAGCAGCTCCCGAATAGCGGGAGGGACAGATACGCAGTATTTT. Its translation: CASSSRIAGGTDTQYF. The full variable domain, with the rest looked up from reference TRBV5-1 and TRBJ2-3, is KAGVTQTPRYLIKTRGQQVTLSCSPISGHRSVSWYQQTPGQGLQFLFEYFSETQRNKGNFPGRFSGRQFSNSRSEMNVSTLELGDSALYLCASSSRIAGGTDTQYFGPGTRLTVL.

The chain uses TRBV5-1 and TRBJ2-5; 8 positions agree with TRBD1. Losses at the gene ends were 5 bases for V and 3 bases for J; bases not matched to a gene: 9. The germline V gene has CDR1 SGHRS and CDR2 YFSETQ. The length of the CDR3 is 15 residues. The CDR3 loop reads CASRRRGQGEETQYF. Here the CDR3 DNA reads TGCGCCAGCAGGCGACGCGGACAGGGAGAAGAGACCCAGTACTTC.

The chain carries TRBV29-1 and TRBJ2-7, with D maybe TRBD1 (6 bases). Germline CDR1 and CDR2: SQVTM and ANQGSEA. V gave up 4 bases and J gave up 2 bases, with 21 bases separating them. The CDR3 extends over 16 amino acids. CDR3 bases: TGCAGCGTTGTCCCTCAAGGGGGTAAATCAGCCTACGAGCAGTACTTC. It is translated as CSVVPQGGKSAYEQYF.

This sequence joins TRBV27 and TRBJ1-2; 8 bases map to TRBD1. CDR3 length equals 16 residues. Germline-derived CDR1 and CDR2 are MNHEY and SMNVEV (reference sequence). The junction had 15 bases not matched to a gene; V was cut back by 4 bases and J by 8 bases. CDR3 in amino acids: CASSSLVQYRGIGYTF. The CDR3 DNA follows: TGTGCCAGCAGTTCTCTCGTACAATACAGGGGGATCGGCTACACCTTC.

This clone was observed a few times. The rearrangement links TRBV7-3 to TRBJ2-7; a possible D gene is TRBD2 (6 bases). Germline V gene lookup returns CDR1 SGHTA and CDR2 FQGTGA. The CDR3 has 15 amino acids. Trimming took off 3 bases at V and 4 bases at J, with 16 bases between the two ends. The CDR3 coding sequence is TGTGCCAGCAGCTTGGCGGCTAGCGAGAAATACGAGCAGTACTTC. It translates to CASSLAASEKYEQYF.

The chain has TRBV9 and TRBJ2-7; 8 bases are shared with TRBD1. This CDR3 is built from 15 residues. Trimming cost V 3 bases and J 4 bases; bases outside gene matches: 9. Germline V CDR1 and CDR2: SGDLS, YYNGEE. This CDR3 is CASSGGDRRMYEQYF. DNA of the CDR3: TGTGCCAGCAGCGGGGGGGACAGGCGGATGTACGAGCAGTACTTC. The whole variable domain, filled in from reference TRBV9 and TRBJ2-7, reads DSGVTQTPKHLITATGQRVTLRCSPRSGDLSVYWYQQSLDQGLQFLIQYYNGEERAKGNILERFSAQQFPDLHSELNLSSLELGDSALYFCASSGGDRRMYEQYFGPGTRLTVT.

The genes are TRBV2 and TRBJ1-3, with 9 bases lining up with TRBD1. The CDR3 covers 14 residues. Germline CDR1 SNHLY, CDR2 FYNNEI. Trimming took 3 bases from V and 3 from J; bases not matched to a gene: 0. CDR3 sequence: CASSEDRGGNTIYF. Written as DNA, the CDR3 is TGTGCCAGCAGTGAGGACAGGGGTGGAAACACCATATATTTT.

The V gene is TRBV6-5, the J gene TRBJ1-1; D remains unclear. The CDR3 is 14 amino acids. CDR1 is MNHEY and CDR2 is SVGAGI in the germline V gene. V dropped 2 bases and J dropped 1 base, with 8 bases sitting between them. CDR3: CASSYGQQNTEAFF. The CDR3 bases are TGTGCCAGCAGTTACGGGCAGCAGAACACTGAAGCTTTCTTT.

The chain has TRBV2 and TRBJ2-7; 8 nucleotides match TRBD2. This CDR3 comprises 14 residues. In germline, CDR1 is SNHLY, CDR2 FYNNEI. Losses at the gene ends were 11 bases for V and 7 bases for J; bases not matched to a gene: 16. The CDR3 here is CAVSGLAGTGEQYF. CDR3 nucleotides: TGTGCCGTATCCGGGTTAGCGGGGACCGGGGAGCAGTACTTC.

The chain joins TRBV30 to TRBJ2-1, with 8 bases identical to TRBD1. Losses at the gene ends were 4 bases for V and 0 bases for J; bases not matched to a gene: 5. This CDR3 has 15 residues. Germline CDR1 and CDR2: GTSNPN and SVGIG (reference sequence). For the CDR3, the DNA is TGTGCCTGGACCCTGGGACAGGACTCCTACAATGAGCAGTTCTTC. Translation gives CAWTLGQDSYNEQFF.

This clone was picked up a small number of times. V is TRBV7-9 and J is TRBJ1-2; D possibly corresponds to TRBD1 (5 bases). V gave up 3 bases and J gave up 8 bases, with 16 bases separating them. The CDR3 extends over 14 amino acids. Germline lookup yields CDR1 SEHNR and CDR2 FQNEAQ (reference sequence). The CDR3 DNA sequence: TGTGCCAGCAGCTTGGGGGGACCTTTTGGAGGCTACACCTTC. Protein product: CASSLGGPFGGYTF.

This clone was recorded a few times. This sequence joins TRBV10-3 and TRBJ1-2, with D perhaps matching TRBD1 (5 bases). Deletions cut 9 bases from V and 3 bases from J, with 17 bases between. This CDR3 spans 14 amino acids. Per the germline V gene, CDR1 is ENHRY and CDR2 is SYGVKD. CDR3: CAISGGIIDYGYTF. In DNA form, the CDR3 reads TGTGCCATTTCGGGGGGGATCATTGACTATGGCTACACCTTC.

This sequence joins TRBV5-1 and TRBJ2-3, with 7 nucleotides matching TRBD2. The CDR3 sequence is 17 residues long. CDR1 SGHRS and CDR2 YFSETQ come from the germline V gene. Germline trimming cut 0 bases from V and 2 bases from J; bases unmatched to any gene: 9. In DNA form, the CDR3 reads TGCGCCAGCAGCTTGGCCGGCCTAGCGGACTACACAGATACGCAGTATTTT. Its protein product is CASSLAGLADYTDTQYF.

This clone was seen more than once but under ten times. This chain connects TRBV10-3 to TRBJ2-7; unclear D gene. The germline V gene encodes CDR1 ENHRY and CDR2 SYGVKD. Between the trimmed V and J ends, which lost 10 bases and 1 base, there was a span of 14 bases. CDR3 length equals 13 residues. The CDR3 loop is CATRFDNSYEQYF. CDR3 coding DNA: TGTGCCACCAGGTTTGACAATTCCTACGAGCAGTACTTC.

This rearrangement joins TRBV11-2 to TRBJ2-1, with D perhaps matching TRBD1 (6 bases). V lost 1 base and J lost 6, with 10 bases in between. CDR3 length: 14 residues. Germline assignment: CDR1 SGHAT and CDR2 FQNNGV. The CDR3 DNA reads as TGTGCCAGCAGCTTAGCCTGGACAGTCAATGAGCAGTTCTTC. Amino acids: CASSLAWTVNEQFF. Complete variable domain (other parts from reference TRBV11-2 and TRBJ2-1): EAGVAQSPRYKIIEKRQSVAFWCNPISGHATLYWYQQILGQGPKLLIQFQNNGVVDDSQLPKDRFSAERLKGVDSTLKIQPAKLEDSAVYLCASSLAWTVNEQFFGPGTRLTVL.

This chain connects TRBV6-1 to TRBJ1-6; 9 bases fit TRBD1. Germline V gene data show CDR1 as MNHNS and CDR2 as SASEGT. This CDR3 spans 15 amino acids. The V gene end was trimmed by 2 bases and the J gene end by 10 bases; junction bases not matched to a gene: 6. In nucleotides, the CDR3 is TGTGCCAGCAGTGAATACAGGGGGCCCGGCTCACCCCTCCACTTT. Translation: CASSEYRGPGSPLHF.

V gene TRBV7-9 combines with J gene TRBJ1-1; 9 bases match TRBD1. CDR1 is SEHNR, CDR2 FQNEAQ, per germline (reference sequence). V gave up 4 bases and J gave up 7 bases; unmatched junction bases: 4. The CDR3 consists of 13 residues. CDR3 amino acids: CASSSRDRVEAFF. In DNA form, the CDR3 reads TGTGCCAGCAGCTCCAGGGACAGGGTTGAAGCTTTCTTT.

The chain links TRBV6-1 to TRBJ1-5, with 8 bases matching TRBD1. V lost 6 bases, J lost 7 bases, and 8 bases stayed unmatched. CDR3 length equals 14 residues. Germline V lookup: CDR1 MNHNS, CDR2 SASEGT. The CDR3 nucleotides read TGTGCCAGCAGAACCGGACAGGGAGGACAGCCCCAGCATTTT. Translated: CASRTGQGGQPQHF.

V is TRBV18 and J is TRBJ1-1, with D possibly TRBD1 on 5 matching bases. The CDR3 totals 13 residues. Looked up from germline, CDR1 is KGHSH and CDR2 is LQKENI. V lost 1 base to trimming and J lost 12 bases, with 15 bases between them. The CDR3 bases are TGTGCCAGCTCACCACTACAGGCTGTGGCGTCTTTCTTT. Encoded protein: CASSPLQAVASFF.

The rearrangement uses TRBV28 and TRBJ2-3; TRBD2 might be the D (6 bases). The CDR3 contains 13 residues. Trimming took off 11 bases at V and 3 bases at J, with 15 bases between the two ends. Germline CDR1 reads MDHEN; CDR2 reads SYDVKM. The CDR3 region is CASEEGRTDTQYF. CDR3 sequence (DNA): TGTGCCTCGGAGGAGGGCCGAACAGATACGCAGTATTTT.